The 7 T cell receptor beta chains reported below all come from one sample, sequenced in a study of identical twins. TCRdb passed the 5' RACE reads through MiXCR, listing each CDR3 protein once. Of hundreds of thousands of distinct CDR3 sequences in the sample, around 7.4% are singletons; the top ten hold about 1.5%. These sequences were also reported in another study, on yellow fever vaccine responses in identical twins.

The sample was PBMCs. The receptors come from a woman aged 18-29 years in good health.

This clonotype was counted ten times or more. The chain is built from TRBV7-9 and TRBJ2-3, with D unresolved. Trimming removed 4 bases at V and 0 bases at J, with 11 bases between. The CDR3 sequence is 15 residues long. Per the germline V gene, CDR1 is SEHNR and CDR2 is FQNEAQ (reference sequence). CDR3 sequence (DNA): TGTGCCAGCAGCTCCTTCCAACTTAGCACAGATACGCAGTATTTT. Amino acids: CASSSFQLSTDTQYF.

In its sample, this clonotype was seen many times. CDR3 protein: CASNPGLEQYF. The DNA for the CDR3 is TGTGCCAGCAATCCGGGTCTCGAGCAGTACTTC. The genes are TRBV2 and TRBJ2-7; no firm D call. V shed 7 bases and J shed 6 bases, with 10 bases lying between them. The CDR3 is made up of 11 amino acids. Germline V CDR1 and CDR2: SNHLY, FYNNEI.

Comment on this clonotype: Given a much more abundant clone one base away, this may be a read error. The J gene is TRBJ2-3, the V gene TRBV14; no clear D. The germline V and J ends were trimmed by 0 bases and 2 bases, with 3 bases remaining between them. The CDR3 extends over 13 amino acids. Germline assignment: CDR1 SGHDN and CDR2 FVKESK. In nucleotides, the CDR3 is TGTGCCAGCAGCCAAGATCCCACAGATACGCAGTATTTT. This encodes CASSQDPTDTQYF.

At least ten counts were recorded for this clonotype. This rearrangement joins TRBV12-3 or TRBV12-4 to TRBJ2-1; D not resolved. The CDR3 has 12 residues. Trimming cost V 6 bases and J 0 bases, with 3 bases left between them. This CDR3 is CASRFSYNEQFF. The CDR3 nucleotides read TGTGCCAGCAGGTTCTCCTACAATGAGCAGTTCTTC.

This clonotype was found a few times. CDR3: CSASPTVDEKLFF. Written as DNA, the CDR3 is TGCAGTGCTAGCCCGACCGTGGATGAAAAACTGTTTTTT. The V and J genes are TRBV20-1 and TRBJ1-4; D is ambiguous. Trimming removed 3 bases at V and 6 bases at J, with 11 bases between. Per the germline V gene, CDR1 is DFQATT and CDR2 is SNEGSKA (reference sequence). CDR3 size: 13 residues.

The chain joins TRBV11-2 to TRBJ1-5; D perhaps matches TRBD1 (5 bases). This CDR3 is built from 15 residues. V was shortened by 5 bases and J by 5 bases, with 16 bases between the two germline ends. Germline CDR1 is SGHAT and CDR2 is FQNNGV. The CDR3 is CASSKNSGVYQPQHF. DNA for the CDR3: TGTGCCAGCAGCAAAAACTCGGGGGTTTATCAGCCCCAGCATTTT.

The rearrangement links TRBV28 to TRBJ2-7; no firm D call. The CDR3 runs 16 residues. The germline CDR1 and CDR2 sequences are MDHEN and SYDVKM. The V gene lost 6 bases and the J gene lost 1 base, with 19 bases spanning the gap. The CDR3 DNA follows: TGTGCCAGCAGCCCTATCCCGGACCGTTATTCCTACGAGCAGTACGTC. Its protein product is CASSPIPDRYSYEQYV.